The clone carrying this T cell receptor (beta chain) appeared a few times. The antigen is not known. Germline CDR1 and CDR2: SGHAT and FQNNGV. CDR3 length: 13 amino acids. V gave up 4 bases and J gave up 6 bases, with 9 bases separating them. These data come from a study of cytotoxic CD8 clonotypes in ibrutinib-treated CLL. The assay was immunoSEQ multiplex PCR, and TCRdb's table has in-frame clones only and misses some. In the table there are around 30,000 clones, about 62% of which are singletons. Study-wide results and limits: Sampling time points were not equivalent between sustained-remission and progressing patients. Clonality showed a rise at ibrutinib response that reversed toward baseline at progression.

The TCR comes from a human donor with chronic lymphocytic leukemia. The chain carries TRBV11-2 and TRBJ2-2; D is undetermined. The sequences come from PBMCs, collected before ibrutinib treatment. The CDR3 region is CASSSWQSGELFF. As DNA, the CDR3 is TGTGCCAGCAGCTCCTGGCAGTCCGGGGAGCTGTTTTTT.